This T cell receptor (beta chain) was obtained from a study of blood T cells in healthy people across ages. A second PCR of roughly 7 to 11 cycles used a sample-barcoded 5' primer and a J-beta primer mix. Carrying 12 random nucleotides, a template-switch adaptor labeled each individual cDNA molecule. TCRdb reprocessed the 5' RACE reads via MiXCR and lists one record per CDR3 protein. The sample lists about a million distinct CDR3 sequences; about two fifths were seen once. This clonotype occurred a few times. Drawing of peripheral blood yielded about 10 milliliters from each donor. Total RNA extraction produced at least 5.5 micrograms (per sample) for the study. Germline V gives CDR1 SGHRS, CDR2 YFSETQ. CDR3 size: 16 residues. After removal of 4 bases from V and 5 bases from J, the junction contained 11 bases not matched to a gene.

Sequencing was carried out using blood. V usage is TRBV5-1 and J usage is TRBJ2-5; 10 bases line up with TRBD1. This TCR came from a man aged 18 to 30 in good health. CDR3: CASSPFWTGGEETQYF. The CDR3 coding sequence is TGCGCCAGCAGCCCGTTTTGGACAGGGGGAGAGGAGACCCAGTACTTC.